This TCR beta chain is from a study of blood T cell repertoires in COVID-19. Across the study: The United States, Italy and Spain were the sources of the acute and convalescent COVID-19 samples.

The table came from immunoSEQ multiplex PCR; TCRdb's copy has only in-frame clones and leaves some out. The table shows approximately 270,000 clones, with roughly 85% occurring only once. This clone showed up just a few times. This study enrolled people aged about 18 to 100 from approximately 25 US geographic areas. J was trimmed by 7 bases and V by 5 bases; bases with no gene match: 17. This CDR3 comprises 17 residues. CDR1 and CDR2 from the germline V gene are MRHNA and SNTAGT. The rearrangement links TRBV6-4 to TRBJ2-1; 7 positions match TRBD1. This clonotype originated in a woman in her twenties or thirties who had recovered from COVID-19. Source material: PBMCs or T cells enriched from blood (not recorded which). DNA of the CDR3: TGTGCCAGCAGTCAATTCCAGACAGAGGGGGCTTGGAATGAGCAGTTCTTC. This sequence encodes CASSQFQTEGAWNEQFF.